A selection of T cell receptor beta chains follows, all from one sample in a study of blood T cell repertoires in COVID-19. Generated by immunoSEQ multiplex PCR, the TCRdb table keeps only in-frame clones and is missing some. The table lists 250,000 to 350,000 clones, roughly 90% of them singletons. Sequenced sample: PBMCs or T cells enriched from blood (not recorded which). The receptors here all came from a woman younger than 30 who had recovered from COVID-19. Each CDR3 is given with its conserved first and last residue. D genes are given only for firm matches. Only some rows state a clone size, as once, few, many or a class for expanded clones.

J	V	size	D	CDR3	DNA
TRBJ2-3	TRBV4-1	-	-	CASSPVGPSDTQYF	TGCGCCAGCAGCCCCGTGGGGCCTTCAGATACGCAGTATTTT
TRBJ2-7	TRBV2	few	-	CASSERGLGGTYEQYF	TGTGCCAGCAGTGAAAGGGGGCTGGGGGGCACCTACGAGCAGTACTTC
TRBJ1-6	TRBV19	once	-	CASSMAGQTLHF	TGTGCCAGTAGTATGGCTGGGCAGACCCTCCACTTT
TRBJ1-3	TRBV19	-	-	CASSIDLEISSGNTIYF	TGTGCCAGTAGTATAGATCTGGAGATCTCCTCTGGAAACACCATATATTTT
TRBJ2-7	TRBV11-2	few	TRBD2	CASSLRLAGDQQYF	TGTGCCAGCAGCTTAAGACTAGCGGGGGACCAGCAGTACTTC
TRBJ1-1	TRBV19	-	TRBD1	CASSIWTGTEAFF	TGTGCCAGTAGTATATGGACAGGGACTGAAGCTTTCTTT
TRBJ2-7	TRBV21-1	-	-	CASSNEGSSYEQYF	TGTGCCAGCAGCAACGAGGGCAGCTCCTACGAGCAGTACTTC
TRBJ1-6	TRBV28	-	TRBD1	CASSSFFRDRPKALHF	TGTGCCAGCAGTTCCTTCTTCCGGGACAGGCCCAAGGCCCTCCACTTT
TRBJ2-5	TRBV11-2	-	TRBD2	CASSPQGGGGGETQYF	TGTGCCAGCAGCCCCCAGGGCGGGGGGGGAGGAGAGACCCAGTACTTC
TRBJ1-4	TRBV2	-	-	CASERQGDRATNEKLFF	TGTGCCAGCGAGAGGCAGGGCGATAGGGCAACTAATGAAAAACTGTTTTTT
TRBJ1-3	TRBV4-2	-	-	CASSQDFGGSGNTIYF	TGTGCCAGCAGCCAAGATTTCGGGGGATCTGGAAACACCATATATTTT
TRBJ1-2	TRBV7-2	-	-	CASSLDPGRSYGYTF	TGTGCCAGCAGCTTAGATCCGGGGAGATCGTATGGCTACACCTTC
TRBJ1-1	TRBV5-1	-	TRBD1	CASRMGTGVMNTEAFF	TGCGCCAGCAGAATGGGGACAGGGGTTATGAACACTGAAGCTTTCTTT
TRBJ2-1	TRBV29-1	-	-	CSVSETGYNEQFF	TGCAGCGTTTCCGAGACAGGTTACAATGAGCAGTTCTTC
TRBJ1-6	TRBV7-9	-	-	CASSPDGSAYNSPLHF	TGTGCCAGCAGCCCCGACGGGTCGGCGTATAATTCACCCCTCCACTTT
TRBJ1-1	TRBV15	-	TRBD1	CATSSIGRGRHIEAFF	TGTGCCACCAGCAGTATTGGCAGGGGGCGACACATAGAAGCTTTCTTT
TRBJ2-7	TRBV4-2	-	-	CASSQDSDSSVYEQYF	TGTGCCAGCAGCCAAGACTCGGACAGTTCAGTTTACGAGCAGTACTTC
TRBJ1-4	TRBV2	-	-	CATQARNNEKLFF	TGTGCCACACAGGCAAGGAATAATGAAAAACTGTTTTTT